This T cell receptor beta chain originates from a study of shared clonotypes between healthy human individuals. Study overall: Every donor yielded three CD4 naive, three CD4 memory, two CD8 naive and one CD8 memory plate.

General study findings and limits: The four-donor shared clonotypes exceeded non-shared clonotypes in generation probability, with non-shared ones scoring lower. Among a few donors, about 5% of naive CD4 clonotypes were found in common.

The CDR3 has 13 residues. Germline V gene lookup returns CDR1 SGHNT and CDR2 YENEEA. Trimming cost V 3 bases and J 7 bases, with 9 bases left between them. The donors, all of them Caucasian adults, lived in Nashville, Tennessee. Comments on this clone: The antigen is not known.

Only in-frame clones appear in the TCRdb table, and some are missing; sequencing was by immunoSEQ multiplex PCR. The table lists nearly 1,000,000 clones, around 80% of them singletons. The source is a man younger than 30 in good health. Material for sequencing was memory CD4+ T cells sorted from blood. Subset reported: CD45RA-negative fraction. This chain joins TRBV11-3 and TRBJ2-2; possible D gene TRBD1, 6 bases. The CDR3 region has the DNA TGTGCCAGCAGCTTCGTACAGGGCGGGGAGCTGTTTTTT. This codes for CASSFVQGGELFF.